One and the same sample provided the 13 T cell receptor beta chains below, sequenced in a study of molecular identifiers for immune sequencing clone quantification. TCRdb re-called the PCR reads through MiXCR, storing one row per CDR3 protein. The data hold 90,000 to 120,000 distinct CDR3 sequences, with roughly 34% observed a single time. The sequencing input was naive CD8+ T cells from blood, with Jurkat cell RNA spiked in. The subset here: FACS-sorted CD8+CD4-CCR7+CD45RA+ naive T cells. Receptors originate from a human donor in good health. Some libraries in this study had Jurkat cell RNA spiked in.

Regarding this clonotype: The junction and the germline gene differ at one end; a read error may be behind it. The chain is built from TRBV6-5 and TRBJ1-2; 8 bases are shared with TRBD1. The CDR3 consists of 16 residues. Germline CDR1 MNHEY, CDR2 SVGAGI. CDR3: CASSYFQGALNYGFTF. As DNA, the CDR3 is TGTGCCAGCAGTTACTTTCAGGGGGCCCTTAACTATGGCTTCACCTTC.

On this clonotype itself: A much larger clone differs from this one at a single base, so this may be a read error. The V call is TRBV7-2, the J call TRBJ2-7; D is possibly TRBD1 (5 bases). This CDR3 region has 14 residues. With 3 bases removed from V and 4 bases from J, the gap between germline ends came to 13 bases. The germline gives CDR1 SGHTA, CDR2 FQGNSA. The CDR3 sequence is CASSLGQGDYEQYF. As DNA, the CDR3 is TGTGCCAGCAGCTTGGGCCAGGGTGATTACGAGCAGTACTTC.

The rearrangement uses TRBV5-6 and TRBJ2-1, with TRBD1 as a possible D gene (6 bases). The germline CDR1 and CDR2 sequences are SGHDT and YYEEEE. Trimming shortened V by 10 bases and J by 5 bases, and 13 bases separated the two germline ends. The CDR3 spans 12 residues. For the CDR3, the DNA is TGTGCCTCAAACAGGGTAAACAATGAGCAGTTCTTC. This gives the protein CASNRVNNEQFF.

About this clonotype: A read error may explain this, as a much larger clone is one base away. The chain uses TRBV29-1 and TRBJ2-2; a possible D gene is TRBD1 (6 bases). The germline CDR1 and CDR2 sequences are SQVTM and ANQGSEA. The CDR3 is 14 amino acids. CDR3 nucleotide sequence: TGCTGCGTTGCAGGGGTGGATAGGGAGGGGGAGCTGTTTTTT. Translation: CCVAGVDREGELFF.

This clonotype was seen repeatedly, ten times or more. The CDR3 DNA sequence: TGTGCCAGCAGCTTTGGTAGCAATGAGCAGTTCTTC. This translates into CASSFGSNEQFF. The rearrangement joins TRBV7-8 to TRBJ2-1, with unresolved D. This CDR3 region has 12 residues. CDR1 and CDR2 from the germline V gene are SGHVS and FQNEAQ. V was pared by 3 bases and J by 6 bases, with 6 bases between.

Ten or more counts support this clonotype. J is TRBJ2-5 and V is TRBV9, with 10 nucleotides matching TRBD2. After removal of 4 bases from V and 4 bases from J, the junction contained 4 bases not matched to a gene. CDR1 is SGDLS and CDR2 is YYNGEE in the germline V gene. There are 14 residues in the CDR3. The CDR3 DNA follows: TGTGCCAGCAGCAAAGCGGGAGGGCCAGAGACCCAGTACTTC. Translation gives CASSKAGGPETQYF.

The chain links TRBV12-3 or TRBV12-4 to TRBJ1-2; TRBD1 matches 10 bases. Trimming cost V 4 bases and J 0 bases; bases outside gene matches: 8. The CDR3 contains 17 residues. The CDR3 nucleotides are TGTGCCAGCAGTTCTCACCGACAGGGGGCAGCTAACTATGGCTACACCTTC. This sequence encodes CASSSHRQGAANYGYTF.

CDR3 sequence (DNA): TGTGCCAGCAGTTTAATCCACGAGCGGTCAGATACGCAGTATTTT. Its translation is CASSLIHERSDTQYF. The V and J genes are TRBV12-3 or TRBV12-4 and TRBJ2-3, with D possibly matching TRBD2 (5 bases). V was shortened by 2 bases and J by 4 bases, with 13 bases between the two germline ends. The CDR3 is made up of 15 amino acids.

The chain has TRBV7-6 and TRBJ2-3; the match to TRBD2 covers 11 bases. J lost 6 bases, V lost 5 bases, and 10 bases had no gene match. Germline lookup yields CDR1 SGHVS and CDR2 FNYEAQ. The CDR3 totals 16 residues. The chain's CDR3 is CASSPALAGEGDTQYF. For the CDR3, the DNA is TGTGCCAGCAGCCCAGCACTAGCGGGAGAAGGGGATACGCAGTATTTT.

This sequence joins TRBV5-6 and TRBJ2-3; TRBD2 agrees at 14 bases. From germline, CDR1 is SGHDT and CDR2 YYEEEE. The CDR3 contains 16 residues. After removal of 4 bases from V and 6 bases from J, the junction contained 7 bases not matched to a gene. The CDR3 here is CASSLWTSGRLDTQYF. The CDR3 coding sequence is TGTGCCAGCAGCCTATGGACTAGCGGGAGGTTGGATACGCAGTATTTT.

As concerns this clonotype: A much larger clone differs by one base, so this may be a read error. J is TRBJ2-7 and V is TRBV5-1; the match to TRBD1 covers 7 bases. The CDR3 is 13 residues long. Germline V gene sequence: CDR1 SGHRS, CDR2 YFSETQ. V was pared by 2 bases and J by 6 bases, with 5 bases of the junction left unmatched. The CDR3 DNA sequence: TGCGCCAGCAGCTTAGGGACAGTGTCCGAGCAGTACTTC. This sequence encodes CASSLGTVSEQYF. Full variable domain (outside the CDR3, taken from reference TRBV5-1 and TRBJ2-7): KAGVTQTPRYLIKTRGQQVTLSCSPISGHRSVSWYQQTPGQGLQFLFEYFSETQRNKGNFPGRFSGRQFSNSRSEMNVSTLELGDSALYLCASSLGTVSEQYFGPGTRLTVT.

This clonotype came up many times. The gene calls are TRBV7-6 and TRBJ2-3, with D perhaps given as TRBD1 or TRBD2 (5 bases each). Germline V gene lookup returns CDR1 SGHVS and CDR2 FNYEAQ. The CDR3 is made up of 15 amino acids. Trimming removed 5 bases from V and 0 bases from J, with 12 bases in between. CDR3 protein: CASSRVGPSTDTQYF. As DNA, the CDR3 is TGTGCCAGCAGCCGGGTGGGACCCAGCACAGATACGCAGTATTTT.

A remark on this clonotype: Being one base from a much bigger clone, this may be a read error. The CDR3 end shows no conserved phenylalanine or tryptophan, and so a read error is likely. This chain links TRBV3-1 with TRBJ2-7, with a possible D match to TRBD2 (5 bases). Germline V gene data show CDR1 as LGHDT and CDR2 as YNNKEL (reference sequence). V was shortened by 2 bases and J by 3 bases, with 14 bases between the two germline ends. This CDR3 has 15 residues. The CDR3 bases are TGTGCCAGCAGCCAATCGTCTAGCCTATACTACGAGCAGTACTCC. It specifies CASSQSSSLYYEQYS.